This TCR beta chain was recorded in a study of spatial heterogeneity in lung cancer. The CDR3 sequence is 12 residues long. V lost 3 bases, J lost 6 bases, and 6 bases lay in between. The germline V gene encodes CDR1 SGHTA and CDR2 FQGNSA. This clonotype has a count of ten or more. The antigen remains undetermined. Study-level findings and limits: Counts of expanded alpha and beta TCRs within tumors tracked the tumor nonsynonymous mutation count.

TCRdb passed the 5' RACE reads through MiXCR, listing each CDR3 protein once. The data contain around 7,900 distinct CDR3 sequences, 6.5% to 8.5% of them singletons. Noted time point: sample taken at primary tumor resection. The sample was lung tumor tissue, taken at surgery. V and J are TRBV7-2 and TRBJ2-1; D unclear. The clonotype originates from a male donor with early-stage non-small cell lung cancer. CDR3 loop: CASSLSGNEQFF. The CDR3 DNA follows: TGTGCCAGCAGCTTGTCCGGCAATGAGCAGTTCTTC. Full variable domain (rest looked up from reference TRBV7-2 and TRBJ2-1): GAGVSQSPSNKVTEKGKDVELRCDPISGHTALYWYRQSLGQGLEFLIYFQGNSAPDKSGLPSDRFSAERTGGSVSTLTIQRTQQEDSAVYLCASSLSGNEQFFGPGTRLTVL.